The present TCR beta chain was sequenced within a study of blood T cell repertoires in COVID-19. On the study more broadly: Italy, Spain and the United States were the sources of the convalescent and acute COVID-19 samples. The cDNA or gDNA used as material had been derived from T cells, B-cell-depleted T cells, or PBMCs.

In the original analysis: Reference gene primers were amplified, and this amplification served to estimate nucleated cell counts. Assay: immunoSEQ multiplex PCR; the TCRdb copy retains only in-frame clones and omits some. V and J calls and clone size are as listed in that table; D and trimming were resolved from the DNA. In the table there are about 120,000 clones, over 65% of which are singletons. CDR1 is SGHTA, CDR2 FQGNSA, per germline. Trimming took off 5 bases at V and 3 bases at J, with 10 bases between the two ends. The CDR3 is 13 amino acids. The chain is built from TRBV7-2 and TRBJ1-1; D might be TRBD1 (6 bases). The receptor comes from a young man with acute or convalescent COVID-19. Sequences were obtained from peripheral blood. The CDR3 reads CASSMGAYTEAFF. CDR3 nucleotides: TGTGCCAGCAGCATGGGGGCTTACACTGAAGCTTTCTTT.